A single sample gave rise to the 5 T cell receptor beta chains below, sequenced in a study of cytomegalovirus exposure and HLA in healthy donors. PCR involved 60 Vbeta and 13 Jbeta primers. Libraries were prepared by immunoSEQ multiplex PCR; TCRdb keeps only in-frame clonotypes and omits some of them. Of around 97,000 clones in the sample, around three quarters were seen once. Source material: PBMCs. These receptors all come from a woman younger than 35 in good health and CMV-seropositive.

The chain has TRBV11-2 and TRBJ2-5; the D gene is possibly TRBD1 (6 bases). The J call may be faulty, since TRBJ2-7 better matches the DNA end. The CDR3 has 12 amino acids. Germline CDR1 is SGHAT and CDR2 is FQNNGV. The CDR3 sequence: CASSFSGAEQYF. As DNA, the CDR3 is TGTGCCAGCAGCTTTTCAGGGGCCGAGCAGTACTTC.

The V gene is TRBV4-1, the J gene TRBJ1-5, with D perhaps matching TRBD1 (6 bases). CDR3 size: 14 residues. CDR1 MGHRA and CDR2 YSYEKL come from the germline V gene. The V and J ends lost 6 bases and 7 bases respectively, with 16 bases between them. CDR3 sequence: CASSPDSLGQPQHF. The CDR3 DNA sequence: TGCGCCAGCAGTCCGGACAGCCTAGGGCAGCCCCAGCATTTT.

This clone was detected a few times. V is TRBV15 and J is TRBJ2-1, with 10 bases identical to TRBD1. With 3 bases clipped from V and 4 bases from J, the junction kept 18 bases outside the gene matches. The V gene's germline CDR1 is LNHNV and CDR2 YYDKDF (reference sequence). The CDR3 loop spans 20 amino acids. The chain's CDR3 is CATSSLTGTGAHPLYNEQFF. For the CDR3, the DNA is TGTGCCACCAGCAGCTTAACCGGGACAGGGGCCCACCCCCTTTACAATGAGCAGTTCTTC.

The CDR3 is CASMVAGETDTQYF. The CDR3 region has the DNA TGTGCCAGTATGGTAGCGGGGGAAACAGATACGCAGTATTTT. The chain couples TRBV19 to TRBJ2-3; 9 nucleotides agree with TRBD2. The CDR3 consists of 14 residues. The V segment lost 7 bases and the J segment 3 bases; nucleotides outside the gene matches: 5. Germline V lookup: CDR1 LNHDA, CDR2 SQIVND (reference sequence).

The chain carries TRBV4-3 and TRBJ2-2, with 10 bases identical to TRBD2. J gave up 5 bases and V 0 bases, and 9 bases lay outside the gene matches. Germline V gene data show CDR1 as LGHNA and CDR2 as YSLEER. This CDR3 comprises 18 residues. CDR3 protein: CASSQDPPSGSFTGELFF. The DNA for the CDR3 is TGCGCCAGCAGCCAAGATCCCCCTAGCGGGAGTTTTACCGGGGAGCTGTTTTTT.